The 26 T cell receptor beta chains given below trace back to one sample, sequenced in a study of blood T cell repertoires in COVID-19. Using immunoSEQ multiplex PCR, the repertoire was profiled, and TCRdb retains in-frame clones only, with some absent. The table lists approximately 300,000 clones, around 86% of them singletons, with 8% to 13% in the top ten. Sequenced material: PBMCs or T cells enriched from blood (not recorded which). The receptor set was obtained from a woman between 18 and 29 years old who had recovered from COVID-19.

This clone was seen more than once but under ten times. The rearrangement joins TRBV9 to TRBJ1-2; 11 positions agree with TRBD1. Germline V gene lookup returns CDR1 SGDLS and CDR2 YYNGEE. The CDR3 runs to 18 residues. Trimming took 4 bases from V and 7 from J; bases not matched to a gene: 18. The CDR3 DNA reads as TGTGCCAGCAGCCGATTCCGGACAGGGGGCTCGGATGAATTTGGCTACACCTTC. Amino acids: CASSRFRTGGSDEFGYTF.

This chain joins TRBV6-4 and TRBJ2-2, with 8 bases identical to TRBD1. CDR1 is MRHNA, CDR2 SNTAGT, per germline. The CDR3 is 16 residues long. V dropped 3 bases and J dropped 4; count of bases not matched to a gene: 7. The CDR3 DNA reads TGTGCCAGCAGTGAAGGTGGGACAGGACTCACCGGGGAGCTGTTTTTT. Its protein product is CASSEGGTGLTGELFF.

The chain has TRBV10-1 and TRBJ2-5, with D uncertain. The germline gives CDR1 WNHNN, CDR2 SYGVQD (reference sequence). The V gene lost 2 bases and the J gene lost 5 bases, with 6 bases spanning the gap. CDR3 length: 12 amino acids. The chain's CDR3 is CASSENRETQYF. The CDR3 nucleotides read TGCGCCAGCAGTGAGAATCGGGAGACCCAGTACTTC.

The rearrangement uses TRBV7-2 and TRBJ2-3; 8 bases agree with TRBD2. The CDR3 length is 18 residues. Germline V gene sequence: CDR1 SGHTA, CDR2 FQGNSA. J gave up 4 bases and V 4 bases, and 16 bases lay outside the gene matches. CDR3 protein: CASSYDMTSEMDSDTQYF. In DNA, the CDR3 is TGTGCCAGCAGCTATGATATGACTAGCGAAATGGACTCAGATACGCAGTATTTT.

The chain recombines TRBV28 with TRBJ2-7; 11 bases align to TRBD2. V shed 5 bases and J 0 bases; nucleotides not matched to a gene: 6. Per the germline V gene, CDR1 is MDHEN and CDR2 is SYDVKM. This CDR3 spans 16 amino acids. This CDR3 is CASSPWLAGGSYEQYF. The CDR3 DNA sequence: TGTGCCAGCAGTCCCTGGCTAGCGGGGGGCTCCTACGAGCAGTACTTC.

V gene TRBV4-1 combines with J gene TRBJ1-5; D possibly corresponds to TRBD1 (5 bases). The V and J ends lost 4 bases and 2 bases respectively, with 15 bases between them. The V gene's germline CDR1 is MGHRA and CDR2 YSYEKL. This CDR3 has 16 residues. The CDR3 nucleotides are TGCGCCAGCAGCCGGGAACGACAAGGGGGCAATCAGCCCCAGCATTTT. Amino acids: CASSRERQGGNQPQHF.

The chain carries TRBV5-4 and TRBJ2-2, with 8 positions matching TRBD2. Germline-derived CDR1 and CDR2 are SGHNT and YYREEE (reference sequence). The junction had 5 bases not matched to a gene; V was cut back by 0 bases and J by 7 bases. This CDR3 has 15 residues. The CDR3 bases are TGTGCCAGCAGCTTGGCCGGGACTAGGAGCGGGGAGCTGTTTTTT. Translation gives CASSLAGTRSGELFF.

This chain connects TRBV28 to TRBJ1-2; no clear D. Trimming pared 2 bases from V and 4 bases from J, leaving 17 bases between. CDR3 length equals 16 residues. The germline V gene has CDR1 MDHEN and CDR2 SYDVKM. The CDR3 sequence: CASSLGLTSSIYGYTF. The CDR3 nucleotides read TGTGCCAGCAGTTTAGGACTGACATCCTCGATCTATGGCTACACCTTC.

This clone came up once. This chain joins TRBV11-2 and TRBJ2-3; tentatively, D is TRBD2 (6 bases). The CDR3 runs to 17 residues. V was cut by 3 bases and J by 0 bases, with 16 bases left in between. Germline V CDR1 and CDR2: SGHAT, FQNNGV. CDR3 DNA: TGTGCCAGCAGCTTTCGGGGGAGAGGGCCTAGCACAGATACGCAGTATTTT. It translates to CASSFRGRGPSTDTQYF.

The V gene is TRBV10-1, the J gene TRBJ1-2; maybe TRBD1 (6 bases). The CDR3 consists of 13 residues. The germline V gene encodes CDR1 WNHNN and CDR2 SYGVQD (reference sequence). Trimming left V 6 bases short and J 2 bases short, with 10 bases between. Here the CDR3 reads CASSPTGNYGYTF. The CDR3 region has the DNA TGCGCCAGCAGCCCGACAGGAAACTATGGCTACACCTTC.

The chain recombines TRBV2 with TRBJ2-5; maybe TRBD1 (6 bases). This CDR3 spans 15 amino acids. Germline assignment: CDR1 SNHLY and CDR2 FYNNEI. Trimming pared 3 bases from V and 2 bases from J, leaving 13 bases between. CDR3 bases: TGTGCCAGCAGTGAGTATTGGGGACAACAAGAGACCCAGTACTTC. Protein product: CASSEYWGQQETQYF.

This sequence joins TRBV11-2 and TRBJ2-5, with TRBD1 matching 8 bases. V shed 4 bases and J 4 bases; nucleotides not matched to a gene: 14. The CDR3 contains 17 residues. The V gene's germline CDR1 is SGHAT and CDR2 FQNNGV. This CDR3 is CASSYVLSRGQGETQYF. The CDR3 bases are TGTGCCAGCAGCTACGTGCTCAGCAGGGGGCAAGGAGAGACCCAGTACTTC.

The chain employs TRBV1 and TRBJ1-2; the table's D call, TRBD1, has no DNA check behind it. TRBV1 is given as a pseudogene. This CDR3 has 15 residues. The CDR3 spells CTSSTRLQGNYGYTF. CDR3 coding DNA: TGCACCAGCAGTACAAGATTGCAGGGAAACTATGGCTACACCTTC.

The V gene is TRBV6-5, the J gene TRBJ2-2; possible D gene TRBD1, 5 bases. This CDR3 comprises 15 residues. CDR1 and CDR2 from the germline V gene are MNHEY and SVGAGI. Trimming left V 2 bases short and J 2 bases short, with 9 bases between. The CDR3 sequence: CASSYARVNTGELFF. The CDR3 DNA reads TGTGCCAGCAGTTACGCCAGGGTAAACACCGGGGAGCTGTTTTTT.

This clone was recorded only once. The chain employs TRBV12-3 or TRBV12-4 and TRBJ1-6; no definite D call. The V end was cut by 6 bases, the J end by 12 bases, with 9 bases between. This CDR3 region has 11 residues. The CDR3 coding sequence is TGTGCCAGCAGAAAATCGGGACCCCTCCACTTT. Translating gives CASRKSGPLHF.

The rearrangement joins TRBV18 to TRBJ1-4; D is unclear. Germline CDR1 and CDR2: KGHSH and LQKENI. The CDR3 extends over 14 amino acids. V lost 8 bases, J lost 1 base, and 11 bases lay in between. This chain's CDR3 is CASTEGVTNEKLFF. The CDR3 DNA sequence: TGTGCCAGCACCGAGGGCGTAACTAATGAAAAACTGTTTTTT.

CDR3 DNA: TGTGCCAGCAGTTTGAGGGACACCTCCTACAATGAGCAGTTCTTC. Translation gives CASSLRDTSYNEQFF. V usage is TRBV28 and J usage is TRBJ2-1; a possible D gene is TRBD1 (6 bases). CDR3 length: 15 amino acids. Germline lookup yields CDR1 MDHEN and CDR2 SYDVKM. V was shortened by 3 bases and J by 0 bases, with 9 bases between the two germline ends.

This clone has a handful of counts. The chain is built from TRBV9 and TRBJ1-4; 7 nucleotides match TRBD1. This CDR3 has 14 amino acids. V shed 3 bases, J shed 4 bases, and the junction held 3 bases outside the gene matches. Germline V gene sequence: CDR1 SGDLS, CDR2 YYNGEE. The CDR3 here is CASSAGQLNEKLFF. In DNA form, the CDR3 reads TGTGCCAGCAGCGCGGGACAGCTTAATGAAAAACTGTTTTTT.

The count of this clone is one. The rearrangement joins TRBV10-3 to TRBJ1-1, with D tentatively TRBD1 (5 bases). Trimming stripped 0 bases from V and 3 bases from J, with 8 bases between. The CDR3 loop spans 14 amino acids. Germline CDR1 ENHRY, CDR2 SYGVKD. The CDR3 sequence: CAISESRGDTEAFF. The CDR3 DNA sequence: TGTGCCATCAGTGAGTCACGGGGGGACACTGAAGCTTTCTTT.

The chain uses TRBV25-1 and TRBJ2-7; D is undetermined. V dropped 5 bases and J dropped 3 bases, with 5 bases sitting between them. Germline CDR1 MGHDK, CDR2 SYGVNS. The CDR3 has 11 amino acids. The chain's CDR3 is CASSPGYEQYF. The CDR3 DNA reads as TGTGCCAGCAGTCCCGGCTACGAGCAGTACTTC.

The chain has TRBV11-3 and TRBJ2-7, with 8 bases identical to TRBD1. The length of the CDR3 is 19 residues. Germline loops: CDR1 SGHNT, CDR2 YENEEA. Trimming cost V 2 bases and J 4 bases; bases outside gene matches: 19. The CDR3 DNA reads TGTGCCAGCAGCTTAAAAGAAGAGGTATGGGGACAGGTTGCGTACGAGCAGTACTTC. Its translation: CASSLKEEVWGQVAYEQYF.

The genes are TRBV4-1 and TRBJ2-4, with D unresolved. The CDR3 extends over 13 amino acids. Trimming pared 1 base from V and 8 bases from J, leaving 9 bases between. Germline CDR1 reads MGHRA; CDR2 reads YSYEKL. This CDR3 is CASSQAIADIQYF. The CDR3 nucleotides are TGCGCCAGCAGCCAAGCAATAGCAGACATTCAGTACTTC.

This clone was observed once. The chain is built from TRBV2 and TRBJ2-4; no clear D. The CDR3 covers 13 residues. The V gene lost 10 bases and the J gene lost 3 bases, with 13 bases spanning the gap. Germline V CDR1 and CDR2: SNHLY, FYNNEI. Here the CDR3 DNA reads TGTGCCACATTAAGAGTGGTCAAAAACATTCAGTACTTC. This gives the protein CATLRVVKNIQYF.

V is TRBV18 and J is TRBJ1-4; 9 nucleotides line up with TRBD1. The CDR3 contains 15 residues. V was clipped by 5 bases and J by 8 bases; unmatched bases: 9. CDR1 is KGHSH, CDR2 LQKENI, per germline. In DNA form, the CDR3 reads TGTGCCAGCTCAGATTACAGGGGGCACGGCGAAAAACTGTTTTTT. Its translation is CASSDYRGHGEKLFF.

This chain connects TRBV28 to TRBJ2-7; TRBD1 aligns across 8 bases. V was pared by 5 bases and J by 3 bases, with 9 bases of the junction left unmatched. The CDR3 has 15 residues. Germline V gene data show CDR1 as MDHEN and CDR2 as SYDVKM. CDR3 sequence: CASSIPGTGSYEQYF. In DNA form, the CDR3 reads TGTGCCAGCAGTATACCCGGGACAGGCAGCTACGAGCAGTACTTC. Combining the CDR3 with reference TRBV28 and TRBJ2-7 gives the whole variable domain DVKVTQSSRYLVKRTGEKVFLECVQDMDHENMFWYRQDPGLGLRLIYFSYDVKMKEKGDIPEGYSVSREKKERFSLILESASTNQTSMYLCASSIPGTGSYEQYFGPGTRLTVT.

V gene TRBV3-1 (or the pseudogene TRBV3-2) combines with J gene TRBJ2-7; 10 positions match TRBD2. CDR1 LGHDT and CDR2 YNNKEL come from the germline V gene (reference sequence). This CDR3 contains 16 residues. V shed 1 base and J 0 bases; nucleotides not matched to a gene: 3. CDR3 protein: CASSQGLAGVSYEQYF. DNA of the CDR3: TGTGCCAGCAGCCAAGGTCTAGCGGGGGTCTCCTACGAGCAGTACTTC.